These 9 T cell receptor beta chains were all obtained from the same sample, sequenced in a study of T cell repertoires in cytomegalovirus infection. Via MiXCR, TCRdb re-called the reads, giving one row per CDR3 protein. This table has about 740,000 distinct CDR3 sequences, 35% appearing once. Sequencing was carried out using PBMCs. Every receptor here comes from a human donor in good health (CMV status not recorded). Some clones in this sample may be carry-over from other donors' samples.

The chain has TRBV12-3 or TRBV12-4 and TRBJ1-5; TRBD1 matches 7 bases. V lost 5 bases and J lost 10; bases outside the gene matches: 11. The CDR3 length is 14 residues. In DNA, the CDR3 is TGTGCCAGCAGTCGCGAGGGGGCATTAGATCCCCAGCATTTT. The encoded protein is CASSREGALDPQHF.

This clonotype was detected a few times. This rearrangement joins TRBV5-4 to TRBJ2-2; 11 bases fit TRBD2. Trimming removed 0 bases from V and 0 bases from J; junction bases left unmatched: 4. Germline lookup yields CDR1 SGHNT and CDR2 YYREEE (reference sequence). The CDR3 consists of 18 residues. The CDR3 protein is CASSLESSGRTNTGELFF. As DNA, the CDR3 is TGTGCCAGCAGCTTGGAATCTAGCGGGAGGACGAACACCGGGGAGCTGTTTTTT.

This clonotype was found a few times. V gene TRBV7-3 combines with J gene TRBJ2-1; D perhaps matches TRBD2 (6 bases). The CDR3 consists of 15 residues. Trimming stripped 0 bases from V and 7 bases from J, with 13 bases between. Germline lookup yields CDR1 SGHTA and CDR2 FQGTGA. This chain's CDR3 is CASSLTVHAGNEQFF. CDR3 sequence (DNA): TGTGCCAGCAGCTTAACTGTGCATGCGGGAAATGAGCAGTTCTTC.

The sample holds many counts of this clonotype. This chain joins TRBV7-6 and TRBJ2-3; unclear D gene. V lost 2 bases to trimming and J lost 6 bases, with 12 bases between them. Germline CDR1 SGHVS, CDR2 FNYEAQ. This CDR3 comprises 14 residues. CDR3 sequence (DNA): TGTGCCAGCAGCTTACGGGCGATGGGCGATACGCAGTATTTT. Amino acids: CASSLRAMGDTQYF.

This clonotype was counted a single time. In this CDR3 the conserved last residue, phenylalanine or tryptophan, is missing, so a read error is likely. In DNA, the CDR3 is TGCAGTGCTTTAAAGACAGGGGGGAACTACGAGCAGTACTTA. This sequence encodes CSALKTGGNYEQYL. V gene TRBV20-1 combines with J gene TRBJ2-7; 9 bases match TRBD1. This CDR3 region has 14 residues. With V trimmed by 5 bases and J by 3 bases, 8 bases remained unmatched. Germline V lookup: CDR1 DFQATT, CDR2 SNEGSKA (reference sequence).

The chain recombines TRBV14 with TRBJ2-5; perhaps TRBD2 as D (5 bases). The CDR3 has 16 residues. Germline V CDR1 and CDR2: SGHDN, FVKESK. Trimming cost V 2 bases and J 3 bases, with 16 bases left between them. The DNA of the CDR3 is TGTGCCAGCAGCCAAAGGACTGGATTGACTGAAGAGACCCAGTACTTC. Translating it yields CASSQRTGLTEETQYF.

DNA of the CDR3: TGTGCCACCCACCGGGCCCACACGGTGAACACTGAAGCTTTCTTT. This gives the protein CATHRAHTVNTEAFF. The chain joins TRBV28 to TRBJ1-1; D is ambiguous. Germline V gene data show CDR1 as MDHEN and CDR2 as SYDVKM. V gave up 10 bases and J gave up 0 bases, with 18 bases separating them. The CDR3 loop spans 15 amino acids.

This clonotype was seen more than once but under ten times. This sequence joins TRBV7-8 and TRBJ2-2; D remains ambiguous. V was pared by 2 bases and J by 0 bases, with 13 bases between. Germline V lookup: CDR1 SGHVS, CDR2 FQNEAQ. This CDR3 comprises 17 residues. CDR3 DNA: TGTGCCAGCAGCTTAAGGGCAGGAGCCTCGAACACCGGGGAGCTGTTTTTT. Translation: CASSLRAGASNTGELFF.

This clonotype appeared a few times. The V gene is TRBV4-1, the J gene TRBJ2-1, with D possibly TRBD2 on 6 matching bases. The V and J ends lost 6 bases and 8 bases respectively, with 14 bases between them. Germline V CDR1 and CDR2: MGHRA, YSYEKL. The length of the CDR3 is 13 residues. CDR3 DNA sequence: TGCGCCAGCAGAGTATCACCGGGGGATGAGCAGTTCTTC. Protein: CASRVSPGDEQFF.